This T cell receptor beta chain was sequenced in a study of blood T cells in healthy people across ages. V shed 4 bases and J 6 bases; nucleotides not matched to a gene: 8. CDR3 length equals 14 residues. For the second PCR, which ran for roughly 7 to 11 cycles, a sample-barcoded 5' primer and a J-beta primer mix were used. Researchers report that a template-switch adaptor with 12 random nucleotides tagged each cDNA molecule. TCRdb re-derived calls from the 5' RACE reads in MiXCR, one entry per CDR3 protein. The sample shows 660,000 or so distinct CDR3 sequences, 58% of them seen only once. This clonotype was sampled from a man in his fifties or sixties in good health. Material for sequencing was blood. The chain carries TRBV5-7 and TRBJ1-2; 8 positions match TRBD1. TRBV5-7 is classed as an ORF, of uncertain function. For the CDR3, the DNA is TGTGCCAGCAGCAGCGCCAGGACAGGGAATGGCTACACCTTC. Its protein is CASSSARTGNGYTF.